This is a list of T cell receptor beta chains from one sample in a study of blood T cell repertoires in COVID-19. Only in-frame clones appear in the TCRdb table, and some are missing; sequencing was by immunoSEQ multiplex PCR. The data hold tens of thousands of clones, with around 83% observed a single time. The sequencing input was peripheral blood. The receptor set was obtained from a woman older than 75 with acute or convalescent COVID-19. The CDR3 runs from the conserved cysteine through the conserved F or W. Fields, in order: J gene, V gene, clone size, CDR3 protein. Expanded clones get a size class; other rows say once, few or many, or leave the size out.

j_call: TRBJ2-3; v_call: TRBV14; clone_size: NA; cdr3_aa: CASSRVGGTDTQYF
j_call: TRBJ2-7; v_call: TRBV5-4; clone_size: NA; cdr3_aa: CASSSAGGRSYEQYF
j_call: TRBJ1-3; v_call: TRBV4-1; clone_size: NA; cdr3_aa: CASSPRQEISGNTIYF
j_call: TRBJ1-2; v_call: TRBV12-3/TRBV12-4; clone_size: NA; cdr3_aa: CASSRDRPRGYTF
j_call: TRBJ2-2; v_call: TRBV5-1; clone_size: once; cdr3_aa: CASSLSGLAGGPTTGELFF
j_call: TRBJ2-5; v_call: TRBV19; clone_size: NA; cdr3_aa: CASSIPGLPQETQYF
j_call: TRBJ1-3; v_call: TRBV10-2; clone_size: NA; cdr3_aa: CASSGDRGRSGNTIYF
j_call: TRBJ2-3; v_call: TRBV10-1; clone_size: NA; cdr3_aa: CASSQGSTDTQYF
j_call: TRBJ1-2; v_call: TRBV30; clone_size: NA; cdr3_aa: CAWSLGGGYTF
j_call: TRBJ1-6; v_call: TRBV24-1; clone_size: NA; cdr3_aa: CATSELDRGYSPLHF
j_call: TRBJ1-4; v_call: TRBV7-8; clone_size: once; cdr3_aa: CASTLTGVTNEKLFF
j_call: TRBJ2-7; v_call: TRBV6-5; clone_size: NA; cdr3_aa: CASRLQGEHTYEQYF
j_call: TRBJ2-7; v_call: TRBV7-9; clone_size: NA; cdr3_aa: CASSPLQGYEQYF
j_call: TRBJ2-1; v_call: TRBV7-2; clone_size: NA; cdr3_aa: CASSLAGGFSSYNEQFF
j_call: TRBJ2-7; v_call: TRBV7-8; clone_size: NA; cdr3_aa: CASSPSPLAGVREQYF
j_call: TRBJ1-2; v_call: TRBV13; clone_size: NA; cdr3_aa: CASSLGLKGDYGYTF
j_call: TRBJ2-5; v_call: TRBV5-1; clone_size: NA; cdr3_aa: CASSPAGSRAETQYF
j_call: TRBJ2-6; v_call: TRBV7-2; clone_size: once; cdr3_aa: CASSFDWSGANVLTF
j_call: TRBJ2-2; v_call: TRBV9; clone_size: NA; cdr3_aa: CASSVGGTTNTGELFF
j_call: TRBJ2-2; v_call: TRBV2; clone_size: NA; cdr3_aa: CASHLWLADTGELFF
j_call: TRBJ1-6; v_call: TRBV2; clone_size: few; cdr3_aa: CASSSQTGQSPLHF
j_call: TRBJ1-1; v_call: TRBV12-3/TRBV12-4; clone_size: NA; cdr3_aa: CASSSARQGGAFF
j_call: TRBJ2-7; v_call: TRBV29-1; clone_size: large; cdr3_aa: CSVEGTGLEQYF
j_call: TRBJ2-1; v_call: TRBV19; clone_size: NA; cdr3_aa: CASSISRVNEQFF
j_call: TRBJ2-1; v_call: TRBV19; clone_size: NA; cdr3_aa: CASSTSRTNNEQFF
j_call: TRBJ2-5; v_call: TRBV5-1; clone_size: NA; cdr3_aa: CASSLQTRQGETQYF
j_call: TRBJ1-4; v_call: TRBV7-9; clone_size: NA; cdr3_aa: CASRRGLGEKLFF
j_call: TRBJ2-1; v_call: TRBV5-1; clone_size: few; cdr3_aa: CASSFRPGQGFFNEQFF